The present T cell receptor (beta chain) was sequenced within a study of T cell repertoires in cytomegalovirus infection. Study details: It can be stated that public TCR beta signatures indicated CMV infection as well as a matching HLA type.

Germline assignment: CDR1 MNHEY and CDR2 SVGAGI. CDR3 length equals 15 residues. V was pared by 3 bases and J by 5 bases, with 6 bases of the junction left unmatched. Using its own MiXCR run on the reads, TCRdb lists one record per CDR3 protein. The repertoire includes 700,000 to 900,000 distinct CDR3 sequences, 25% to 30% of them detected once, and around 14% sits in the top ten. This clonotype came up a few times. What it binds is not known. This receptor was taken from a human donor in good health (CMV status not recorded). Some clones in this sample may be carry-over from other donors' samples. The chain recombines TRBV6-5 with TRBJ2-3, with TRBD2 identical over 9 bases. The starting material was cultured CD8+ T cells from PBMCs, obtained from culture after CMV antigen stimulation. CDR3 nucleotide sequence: TGTGCCAGCAGTTATTTGAGCGGGGGGAAAGATACGCAGTATTTT. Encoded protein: CASSYLSGGKDTQYF.